Below, one T cell receptor beta chain is given with its context. Generated by immunoSEQ multiplex PCR, the TCRdb table keeps only in-frame clones and is missing some. Of roughly 2.6 million clones listed, more than 80% are singletons. These data are taken from a study of shared clonotypes between healthy human individuals. The CDR3 is 14 amino acids. From germline, CDR1 is LNHNV and CDR2 YYDKDF (reference sequence). Trimming at V came to 8 bases and at J to 4 bases, leaving 11 bases not matched to a gene. This TCR derives from a man younger than 30 in good health. The material sequenced was naive CD4+ T cells sorted from blood. Specified subset: CD45RA+ positively selected. The chain has TRBV15 and TRBJ2-7, with 7 bases that match TRBD2. The CDR3 loop is CATSGGGGLYEQYF. CDR3 nucleotides: TGTGCCACCTCCGGCGGGGGTGGGCTTTACGAGCAGTACTTC.